What follows is one TCR beta chain and its context. The entry originates in a study of blood T cell repertoires in COVID-19. CDR3 length: 14 residues. V was shortened by 0 bases and J by 2 bases, with 11 bases between the two germline ends. Germline V CDR1 and CDR2: SQVTM, ANQGSEA. Profiling relied on immunoSEQ multiplex PCR, and the TCRdb table lists in-frame clones only, not all of them. The sample gives about 170,000 clones, approximately 88% of which show up once; less than 3.5% is in the top ten. The chain recombines TRBV29-1 with TRBJ2-7, with D unresolved. The clonotype comes from a woman in her sixties with acute or convalescent COVID-19. The sequencing input was peripheral blood. CDR3: CSVEEVGRPYEQYF. CDR3 bases: TGCAGCGTTGAAGAAGTAGGCAGGCCCTACGAGCAGTACTTC.